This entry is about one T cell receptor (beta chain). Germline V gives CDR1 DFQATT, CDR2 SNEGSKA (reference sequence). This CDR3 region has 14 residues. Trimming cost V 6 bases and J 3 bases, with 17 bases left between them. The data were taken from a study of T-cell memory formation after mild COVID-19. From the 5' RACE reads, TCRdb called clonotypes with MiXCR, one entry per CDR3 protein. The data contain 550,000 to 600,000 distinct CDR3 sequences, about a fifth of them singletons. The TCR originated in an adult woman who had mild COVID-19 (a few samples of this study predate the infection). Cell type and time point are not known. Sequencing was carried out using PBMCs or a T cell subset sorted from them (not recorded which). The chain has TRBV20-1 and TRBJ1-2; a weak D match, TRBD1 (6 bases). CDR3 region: CSARGGVGDYGYTF. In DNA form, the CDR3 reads TGCAGTGCCAGGGGCGGGGTAGGTGACTATGGCTACACCTTC.